These T cell receptor beta chains were read from a single sample in a study of response to subunit inactivated influenza vaccine. TCRdb re-derived calls from the RT-PCR reads in MiXCR, one entry per CDR3 protein. This table holds about 570,000 distinct CDR3 sequences, 10% to 15% found once. Here the sequenced sample was PBMCs from blood, taken on the day of vaccination. These TCRs come from a man between 45 and 60 years old who received an inactivated influenza vaccine. Both conserved end residues are part of each CDR3. The D gene is left open where the match is weak. Some rows have no size entry. The others give once, few or many, or a class for an expanded clone.

V	size	D	J	DNA	CDR3
TRBV5-1	-	-	TRBJ2-3	TGCGCCAGCAGCTTGTTGGGGGCCACAGATACGCAGTATTTT	CASSLLGATDTQYF
TRBV5-1	few	TRBD2	TRBJ2-5	TGCGCCAGCAGCTTCACTAGCGGGGGGGAGTACCAAGAGACCCAGTACTTC	CASSFTSGGEYQETQYF
TRBV7-6	few	-	TRBJ2-1	TGTGCCAGCAGCCCAGGGACCATGGGTGAGCAGTTCTTC	CASSPGTMGEQFF
TRBV12-3/TRBV12-4	many	TRBD2	TRBJ2-7	TGTGCCAGCAGTCCGGGGGGGCCCGGATACGAGCAGTACTTC	CASSPGGPGYEQYF
TRBV5-1	few	TRBD1	TRBJ2-7	TGCGCCAGCAGTCTGACAGGGACGGTGGCCTACGAGCAGTACTTC	CASSLTGTVAYEQYF
TRBV3-1	once	TRBD2	TRBJ2-1	TGTGCCTGCTCCCAAGGCTGGGCTAGCGGGAGTTTCAATGAGCAGTTCTTC	CACSQGWASGSFNEQFF
TRBV28	-	-	TRBJ2-7	TGTGCCAGCAAGCCGGGACAGTGGGGAGGCGAGCAGTACTTC	CASKPGQWGGEQYF
TRBV20-1	-	-	TRBJ1-1	TGCAGTGCTTCAGGGATCGGGGACACTGAAGCTTTCTTT	CSASGIGDTEAFF
TRBV6-5	few	-	TRBJ2-3	TGTGCCAGCAGTTATGACGGGGGTTATAGCACAGATACGCAGTATTTT	CASSYDGGYSTDTQYF
TRBV5-1	few	TRBD1	TRBJ1-4	TGCGCCAGCAGCGTATGGACAGGGTCTAATGAAAAACTGTTTTTT	CASSVWTGSNEKLFF
TRBV10-3	-	-	TRBJ1-3	TGTGCCATCAAGCCAGGGTCTGGAAACACCATATATTTT	CAIKPGSGNTIYF
TRBV10-3	-	-	TRBJ2-5	TGTGCCATCAGTGAGTGGTCAGGGGAGACCCAGTACTTC	CAISEWSGETQYF
TRBV5-6	-	TRBD1	TRBJ2-5	TGTGCCAGCAGCTTGGAGCAGGGGGCAGAGACCCAGTACTTC	CASSLEQGAETQYF
TRBV28	-	TRBD1	TRBJ2-7	TGTGCCACCACACCGCCCGGGACAGTGAACCACGAGCAGTACTTC	CATTPPGTVNHEQYF
TRBV5-1	-	TRBD2	TRBJ2-1	TGCGCCAGCAGCGGAGGAGTCACTAGCGGGAGCCCCAATGAGCAGTTCTTC	CASSGGVTSGSPNEQFF
TRBV24-1	-	-	TRBJ2-1	TGTGCCACCAGCCCCGGACGGAATGAGCAGTTCTTC	CATSPGRNEQFF
TRBV9	many	TRBD2	TRBJ2-4	TGTGCCAGCAGCCGGGGACTAGCGGGGTTGTTGGCCAAAAACATTCAGTACTTC	CASSRGLAGLLAKNIQYF
TRBV7-8	-	-	TRBJ2-3	TGTGCCAGCAGCTTAGTTTACGGGGCCCGCACAGATACGCAGTATTTT	CASSLVYGARTDTQYF
TRBV7-2	many	-	TRBJ2-3	TGTGCCAGCAGCTTTCTGGACAGCACAGATACGCAGTATTTT	CASSFLDSTDTQYF
TRBV12-3/TRBV12-4	many	-	TRBJ2-2	TGTGCCAGCAGTTCCGGGGGTACGAACACCGGGGAGCTGTTTTTT	CASSSGGTNTGELFF
TRBV27	few	-	TRBJ1-3	TGTGCCAGCATTGGAGGGGCTGGAAACACCATATATTTT	CASIGGAGNTIYF
TRBV9	-	TRBD1	TRBJ2-7	TGTGCCAGCAGCGTAGGGACAGGGGGGATCTCCTACGAGCAGTACTTC	CASSVGTGGISYEQYF
TRBV21-1	-	-	TRBJ2-3	TGTGCCAGCAGCAAGTTAGGGGCCCGGGATACGCAGTATTTT	CASSKLGARDTQYF
TRBV5-1	-	-	TRBJ1-2	TGCGCCAGCAGCGAGAGTATGGTCTATGGCTACACCTTC	CASSESMVYGYTF
TRBV7-7	many	-	TRBJ2-5	TGTGCCAGCAGCTTAGGGACTCTGGGTGCGGAGACCCAGTACTTC	CASSLGTLGAETQYF
TRBV20-1	many	-	TRBJ1-5	TGCAGTGCTAGGAGCGGGGATCAGCCCCAGCATTTT	CSARSGDQPQHF
TRBV19	few	-	TRBJ2-7	TGTGCCAGTAGTACGTCAATAGGGGAGTCCTACGAGCAGTACTTC	CASSTSIGESYEQYF
TRBV4-2	-	TRBD1	TRBJ1-2	TGTGCCAGCACCAGGGGGACAGGGGCTAACTATGGCTACACCTTC	CASTRGTGANYGYTF
TRBV6-2/TRBV6-3	few	TRBD2	TRBJ2-7	TGTGCCAGCAGCCGAGGACTAGCGACCGGGGGGCAGTACTTC	CASSRGLATGGQYF
TRBV6-1	-	TRBD2	TRBJ2-7	TGTGCCAGCAGTGTTAGCGGGGCTACCTACGAGCAGTACTTC	CASSVSGATYEQYF
TRBV20-1	few	TRBD2	TRBJ2-7	TGCAGTGCTAGAGATCCGCTAGCGGGAGGGGACGAGCAGTACTTC	CSARDPLAGGDEQYF
TRBV28	many	TRBD1	TRBJ2-1	TGTGCCAGCAGTTTCGATACGACAGGGACCTATGAGCAGTTCTTC	CASSFDTTGTYEQFF
TRBV7-9	-	-	TRBJ2-7	TGTGCCAGCGCCCTTTGGGGAGACTCCACCTACGAGCAGTACTTC	CASALWGDSTYEQYF
TRBV10-3	-	-	TRBJ1-2	TGTGCCATCAACCCATCCATCCTTGGCAGCTATGGCTACACCTTC	CAINPSILGSYGYTF
TRBV12-3/TRBV12-4	few	TRBD1	TRBJ2-5	TGTGCCAGCAGTCCCGGGACAGGGGGCCGTCAAGAGACCCAGTACTTC	CASSPGTGGRQETQYF
TRBV6-2/TRBV6-3	few	-	TRBJ2-1	TGTGCCAGCAGTTACTCTAGCCCGAGGTGGTACAATGAGCAGTTCTTC	CASSYSSPRWYNEQFF
TRBV24-1	-	-	TRBJ1-2	TGTGCCACCAGTGAAACGAGAATGGGTGGCTACACCTTC	CATSETRMGGYTF
TRBV13	-	TRBD1	TRBJ2-5	TGTGCCAGCAGCTTTCACGGCGGACAGGGGGCTGGGGAGACCCAGTACTTC	CASSFHGGQGAGETQYF
TRBV6-5	many	TRBD1	TRBJ1-6	TGTGCCAGCAGTTACATGACAGGGAGGTCACCCCTCCACTTT	CASSYMTGRSPLHF
TRBV18	once	-	TRBJ2-5	TGTGCCAGCTCCCGCGACAGGCTCCAAGAGACCCAGTACTTC	CASSRDRLQETQYF
TRBV11-2	few	TRBD1	TRBJ2-2	TGTGCCAGCAGCTTATATCAGGGGGCTGGCGGGGAGCTGTTTTTT	CASSLYQGAGGELFF
TRBV20-1	few	-	TRBJ2-3	TGCAGTGCTAGAGATAGCCGCCCATGGGCAGGAGTTACAGATACGCAGTATTTT	CSARDSRPWAGVTDTQYF
TRBV4-3	many	-	TRBJ2-3	TGCGCCAGCAGCCAAGATGGCACAGGGCACGGCGCGCAGTATTTT	CASSQDGTGHGAQYF
TRBV2	many	TRBD1	TRBJ1-1	TGTGCCACTTCAGGGACAGGGTGGGACACTGAAGCTTTCTTT	CATSGTGWDTEAFF
TRBV20-1	-	-	TRBJ2-1	TGCAGTGCTCTGGGGAGCGGCTCCTACAATGAGCAGTTCTTC	CSALGSGSYNEQFF
TRBV12-3/TRBV12-4	few	TRBD2	TRBJ2-2	TGTGCCAGCAGTTCCCTTCCGGGAGGGGTCGGGGAGCTGTTTTTT	CASSSLPGGVGELFF
TRBV7-9	-	-	TRBJ2-4	TGTGCCAGCAGCTTAGAGAGAGGGGGAGCCAAAAACATTCAGTACTTC	CASSLERGGAKNIQYF
TRBV12-3/TRBV12-4	few	-	TRBJ2-7	TGTGCCAGCAGTTCCCGACAGGTCTCCTACGAGCAGTACTTC	CASSSRQVSYEQYF
TRBV5-1	few	TRBD1	TRBJ2-2	TGCGCCAGCAGCTTGAGGGGGCCGGTCGGGGAGCTGTTTTTT	CASSLRGPVGELFF
TRBV12-3/TRBV12-4	few	TRBD2	TRBJ2-3	TGTGCCAGCAGTGAAGCGGGAGGGGAGGGAGATACGCAGTATTTT	CASSEAGGEGDTQYF
TRBV7-9	few	-	TRBJ2-4	TGTGCCAGCAGCGACGACAGGACCAAAAACATTCAGTACTTC	CASSDDRTKNIQYF
TRBV6-2/TRBV6-3	few	TRBD2	TRBJ2-1	TGTGCCAGCAGTTACGCGGGACTAGACTACAATGAGCAGTTCTTC	CASSYAGLDYNEQFF
TRBV11-2	-	-	TRBJ1-6	TGTGCCAGCAGCTTAGACGGGGGGGCGCAAAATTCACCCCTCCACTTT	CASSLDGGAQNSPLHF
TRBV4-3	few	-	TRBJ2-5	TGCGCCAGCAGCCAATTGGGTGTGAGGACCCAGTACTTC	CASSQLGVRTQYF
TRBV30	-	TRBD1	TRBJ1-1	TGTGCCTGGATGAATTTTGACTGGACAGGGATTGAAGCTTTCTTT	CAWMNFDWTGIEAFF
TRBV4-3	-	TRBD2	TRBJ2-1	TGCGCCAGCAGCCCGGAACTAGCGGGAGGGTGGGTTGAGCAGTTCTTC	CASSPELAGGWVEQFF